This T cell receptor (beta chain) comes out of a study of blood T cell repertoires in COVID-19. Trimming took 4 bases from V and 7 from J; bases not matched to a gene: 12. Per the germline V gene, CDR1 is SGHNT and CDR2 is YYREEE (reference sequence). The CDR3 runs to 16 residues. This clone was seen at least ten times. The protocol was immunoSEQ multiplex PCR, while the TCRdb copy is restricted to in-frame clones and leaves out a portion. The repertoire consists of just over 200,000 clones, with over 75% occurring once and the leading ten covering over 4.5%. The V gene is TRBV5-4, the J gene TRBJ1-1; 11 bases match TRBD1. The clonotype originates from an elderly man with acute or convalescent COVID-19. Sequenced material: peripheral blood. DNA for the CDR3: TGTGCCAGCAGCCTAGGACAGGGGGCCTCACAAGGTGAAGCTTTCTTT. It translates to CASSLGQGASQGEAFF.